The present entry profiles one TCR beta chain with its context. This entry is derived from a study of blood T cell repertoires in COVID-19. Study-level background: Whether acute or convalescent, the COVID-19 samples came from the United States, Italy and Spain. Sample material is recorded as cDNA or gDNA derived from T cells, B-cell-depleted T cells, or PBMCs.

Assay used: immunoSEQ multiplex PCR; TCRdb lists only in-frame clones, some missing. In the table there are approximately 180,000 clones, 88% of which are singletons. The sequencing input was peripheral blood. This TCR was sampled from a human donor in a cohort sampled during active COVID-19.

CDR3 loop: CATSDRQGWGTDTQYF. The CDR3 DNA reads TGTGCCACCAGTGATCGACAGGGATGGGGCACAGATACGCAGTATTTT. V gene TRBV24-1 combines with J gene TRBJ2-3; 7 nucleotides line up with TRBD1. Germline trimming cut 3 bases from V and 1 base from J; bases unmatched to any gene: 6. The CDR3 totals 16 residues. Germline V lookup: CDR1 KGHDR, CDR2 SFDVKD.